This T cell receptor (beta chain) emerged from a study of T cells expressing NK-cell markers. Study-level points and caveats: The CD3+CD56-NKG2C+ fraction of a handful of donors was also led by these clonotypes.

The germline V gene encodes CDR1 MNHEY and CDR2 SVGAGI. The CDR3 sequence is 18 residues long. As concerns this clonotype: Its antigen remains unidentified.

TCRdb re-analyzed the 5' RACE reads; it lists each CDR3 protein once, without DNA. The sample yields 550,000 to 600,000 distinct CDR3 sequences, of which the top ten take up about 3.6%. The chain couples TRBV6-5 to TRBJ2-2; TCRdb proposes TRBD2, but this gene call is untestable without DNA. Sequenced sample: blood T cells: a sorted CD56 or NKG2C T cell subset, CD4+ or CD8+ T cells, or bulk PBMC T cells (not recorded which). The TCR sequence derives from a man in his late teens or twenties in good health. The CDR3 sequence: CASSPRAGGAGDTGELFF.